This T cell receptor (beta chain) is drawn from a study of PD-1 blockade in classical Hodgkin lymphoma. Overall study results and limits: Newly diagnosed patients were said to have less baseline TCR diversity than healthy donors did.

Every patient experienced relapse after autologous stem cell transplantation, and brentuximab vedotin exposure varied. Best responses included complete response and partial response; otherwise, the best response was progressive disease. The CDR3 covers 12 residues. The germline CDR1 and CDR2 sequences are SEHNR and FQNEAQ (reference sequence). With 6 bases removed from V and 6 bases from J, the gap between germline ends came to 11 bases. The assay was immunoSEQ multiplex PCR, and TCRdb's table has in-frame clones only and misses some. The repertoire holds fewer than 65,000 clones, with around 87% as singletons. The sample holds one count of this clone. Its specificity is unknown.

The rearrangement joins TRBV7-9 to TRBJ1-1, with unresolved D. This material consisted of peripheral blood mononuclear cells (PBMCs), taken at baseline. This clonotype was sampled from a human donor with classical Hodgkin lymphoma. The CDR3 sequence is CASRPQTSEAFF. The CDR3 DNA is TGTGCCAGCAGGCCACAGACGTCTGAAGCTTTCTTT.